This entry features one T cell receptor (beta chain) sequence. Its antigen is not known. The source of the sample is a study of T cell responses to AZD1222 COVID-19 vaccine. Study-level findings and limits: Clonal diversity was possibly underestimated, and white British individuals and females predominated among donors. Nearly half of spike-specific TCRs reportedly target unmutated variant regions. The study found vaccine-associated CD4 TCRs spanning spike, dominant at 160-218 and 743-854.

The table came from immunoSEQ multiplex PCR; TCRdb's copy has only in-frame clones and leaves some out. The sample has about 120,000 clones; 85% to 95% are singletons. The sequences come from peripheral blood, collected 28 days after the second AZD1222 dose. The TCR was taken from an adult who received the AZD1222 COVID-19 vaccine.

For the CDR3, the DNA is TGTGCCAGTAGTCCATATGGGACAGTGGGCTCTGGGGCCAACGTCCTGACTTTC. Translated, it gives CASSPYGTVGSGANVLTF. V gene TRBV19 combines with J gene TRBJ2-6, with TRBD1 identical over 7 bases. Losses at the gene ends were 5 bases for V and 0 bases for J; bases not matched to a gene: 10. The CDR3 length is 18 residues. CDR1 and CDR2 from the germline V gene are LNHDA and SQIVND (reference sequence).